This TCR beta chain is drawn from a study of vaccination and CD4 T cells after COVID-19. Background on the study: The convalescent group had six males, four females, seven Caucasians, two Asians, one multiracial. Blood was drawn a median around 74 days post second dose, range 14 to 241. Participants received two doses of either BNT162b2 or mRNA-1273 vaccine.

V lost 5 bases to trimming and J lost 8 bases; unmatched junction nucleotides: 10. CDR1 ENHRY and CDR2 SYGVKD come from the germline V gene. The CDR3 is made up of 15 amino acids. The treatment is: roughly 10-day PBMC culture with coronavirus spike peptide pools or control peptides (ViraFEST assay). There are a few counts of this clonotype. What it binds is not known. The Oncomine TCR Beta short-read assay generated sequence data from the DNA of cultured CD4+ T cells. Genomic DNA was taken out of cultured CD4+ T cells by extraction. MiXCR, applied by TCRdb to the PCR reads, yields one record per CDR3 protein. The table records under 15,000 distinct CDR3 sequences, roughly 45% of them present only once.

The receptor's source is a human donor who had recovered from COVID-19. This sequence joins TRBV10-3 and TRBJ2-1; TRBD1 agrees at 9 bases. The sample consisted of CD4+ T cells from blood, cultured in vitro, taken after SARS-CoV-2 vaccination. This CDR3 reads CAISKYGTGSDEQFF. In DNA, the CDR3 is TGTGCCATCAGTAAATACGGGACAGGGTCCGATGAGCAGTTCTTC.